The next 3 T cell receptor beta chains were all read from a single sample in a study of shared clonotypes between healthy human individuals. Clones were read by immunoSEQ multiplex PCR, and TCRdb kept only the in-frame ones, dropping some. This sample has about 2 million clones, with 85% to 95% found just once. Sequencing was performed on naive CD4+ T cells sorted from blood. Specified subset: CD45RA+ positively selected. The receptors derive from a man younger than 35 in good health.

The chain combines TRBV30 with TRBJ2-7; D ambiguous. Between the trimmed V and J ends, which lost 2 bases and 0 bases, there was a span of 5 bases. The length of the CDR3 is 12 residues. CDR1 is GTSNPN, CDR2 SVGIG, per germline (reference sequence). In DNA form, the CDR3 reads TGTGCCTGGAGTAGGATCTCCTACGAGCAGTACTTC. This sequence encodes CAWSRISYEQYF.

The rearrangement uses TRBV4-3 and TRBJ2-1; 11 nucleotides match TRBD2. CDR1 and CDR2 (germline): LGHNA, YSLEER. V shed 0 bases, J shed 7 bases, and the junction held 5 bases outside the gene matches. The CDR3 consists of 16 residues. DNA of the CDR3: TGCGCCAGCAGCCAAGATTGGGGACTAGCGGCTAATGAGCAGTTCTTC. This codes for CASSQDWGLAANEQFF.

Comments on this clone: Other DNA sequences within the sample encode an identical CDR3. V is TRBV6-5 and J is TRBJ1-5; 8 nucleotides match TRBD1. The CDR3 consists of 13 residues. J lost 7 bases, V lost 5 bases, and 4 bases had no gene match. From germline, CDR1 is MNHEY and CDR2 SVGAGI. CDR3 in DNA: TGTGCCAGCAGTGCGACAGGGGTGCAGCCCCAGCATTTT. Residues: CASSATGVQPQHF.